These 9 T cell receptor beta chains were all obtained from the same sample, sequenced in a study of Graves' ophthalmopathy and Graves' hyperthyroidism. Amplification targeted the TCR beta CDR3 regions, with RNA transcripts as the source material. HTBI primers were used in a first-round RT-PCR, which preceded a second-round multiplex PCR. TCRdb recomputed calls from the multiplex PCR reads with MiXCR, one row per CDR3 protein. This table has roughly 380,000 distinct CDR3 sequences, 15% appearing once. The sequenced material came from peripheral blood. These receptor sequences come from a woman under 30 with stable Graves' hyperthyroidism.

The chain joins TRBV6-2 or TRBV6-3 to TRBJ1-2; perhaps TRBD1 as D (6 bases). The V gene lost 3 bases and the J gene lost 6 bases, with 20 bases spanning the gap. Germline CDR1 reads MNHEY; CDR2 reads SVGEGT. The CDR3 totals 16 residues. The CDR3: CASSYNSGGRGDGYTF. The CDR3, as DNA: TGTGCCAGCAGTTATAATTCGGGGGGCCGTGGGGATGGCTACACCTTC.

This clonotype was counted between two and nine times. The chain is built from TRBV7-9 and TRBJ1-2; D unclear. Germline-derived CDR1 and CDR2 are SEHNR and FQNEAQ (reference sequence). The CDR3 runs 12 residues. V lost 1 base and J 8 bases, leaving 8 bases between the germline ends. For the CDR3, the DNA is TGTGCCAGCAGCTTAGGGCCCGAGGGCTACACCTTC. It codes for CASSLGPEGYTF.

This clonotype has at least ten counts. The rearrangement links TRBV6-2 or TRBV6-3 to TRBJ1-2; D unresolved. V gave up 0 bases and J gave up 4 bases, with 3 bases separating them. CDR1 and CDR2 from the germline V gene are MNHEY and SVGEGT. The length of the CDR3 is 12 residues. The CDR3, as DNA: TGTGCCAGCAGTTACTCAGCCTATGGCTACACCTTC. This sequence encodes CASSYSAYGYTF.

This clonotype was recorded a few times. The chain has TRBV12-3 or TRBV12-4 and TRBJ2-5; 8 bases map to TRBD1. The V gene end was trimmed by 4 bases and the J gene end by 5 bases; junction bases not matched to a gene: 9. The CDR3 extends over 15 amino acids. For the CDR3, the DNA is TGTGCCAGCAGTTCAGAAGGGGGACAGGAGGAGACCCAGTACTTC. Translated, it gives CASSSEGGQEETQYF.

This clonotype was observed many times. The CDR3 DNA is TGTGCCAGCAGTTACTTTGGACAGGGGGGTGGTGGGGCCAACGTCCTGACTTTC. Its protein is CASSYFGQGGGGANVLTF. The chain carries TRBV6-2 or TRBV6-3 and TRBJ2-6; 10 bases match TRBD1. The CDR3 loop spans 18 amino acids. Germline V gene lookup returns CDR1 MNHEY and CDR2 SVGEGT. Trimming removed 1 base from V and 3 bases from J; junction bases left unmatched: 6.

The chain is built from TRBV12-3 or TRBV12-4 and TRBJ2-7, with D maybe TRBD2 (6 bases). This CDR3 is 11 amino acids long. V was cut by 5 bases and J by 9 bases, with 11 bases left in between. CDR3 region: CASSTKGGQYF. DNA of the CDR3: TGTGCCAGCAGTACAAAGGGAGGGCAGTACTTC.

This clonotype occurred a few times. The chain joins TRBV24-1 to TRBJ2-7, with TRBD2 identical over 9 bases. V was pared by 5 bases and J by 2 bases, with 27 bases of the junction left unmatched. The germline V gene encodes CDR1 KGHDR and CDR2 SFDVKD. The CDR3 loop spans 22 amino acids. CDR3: CATSGGRGPYTHLQWSTYEQYF. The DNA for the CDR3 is TGTGCCACCAGTGGCGGGAGGGGCCCCTACACGCACCTACAGTGGTCAACCTACGAGCAGTACTTC.

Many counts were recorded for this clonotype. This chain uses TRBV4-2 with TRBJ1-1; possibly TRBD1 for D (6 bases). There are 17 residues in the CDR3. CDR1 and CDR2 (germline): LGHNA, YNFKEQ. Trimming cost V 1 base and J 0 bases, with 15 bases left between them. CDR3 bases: TGTGCCAGCAGCCAAGGGGGGACACACCTCATGAACACTGAAGCTTTCTTT. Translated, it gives CASSQGGTHLMNTEAFF.

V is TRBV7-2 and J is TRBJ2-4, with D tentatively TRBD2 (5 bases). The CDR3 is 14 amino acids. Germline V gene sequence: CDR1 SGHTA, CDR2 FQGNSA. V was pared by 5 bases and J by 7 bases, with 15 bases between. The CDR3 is CASSQTGWGNIQYF. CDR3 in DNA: TGTGCCAGCAGCCAAACGGGGTGGGGTAACATTCAGTACTTC.